This entry is about one T cell receptor (beta chain). The antigen remains unidentified. This specimen comes from a study of cytomegalovirus exposure and HLA in healthy donors. In the PCR, 60 Vbeta and 13 Jbeta primers were used. Method: immunoSEQ multiplex PCR; TCRdb's copy keeps in-frame clones and lacks some. The data show about 110,000 clones, with over 75% seen just once and approximately 4.5% held by the top ten. Germline assignment: CDR1 KGHSH and CDR2 LQKENI. The V gene end was trimmed by 0 bases and the J gene end by 7 bases; junction bases not matched to a gene: 3. This CDR3 has 15 residues. General observations from the study: Many donors shared some public TCRs, even though most TCR sequences were rare. According to the study, 160 or so TCR beta chains were cytomegalovirus-associated.

Material for sequencing was PBMCs. The clonotype was recovered from a male donor in good health and CMV-seronegative. This chain connects TRBV18 to TRBJ2-1; 10 bases are a match to TRBD2. CDR3 region: CASSPPGLALNEQFF. CDR3 sequence (DNA): TGTGCCAGCTCACCACCGGGACTAGCGTTAAATGAGCAGTTCTTC.